This T cell receptor beta chain comes out of a study of cytotoxic CD8 clonotypes in ibrutinib-treated CLL. The CDR3 runs 15 residues. Trimming pared 1 base from V and 8 bases from J, leaving 12 bases between. Germline CDR1 is MGHRA and CDR2 is YSYEKL. The assay was immunoSEQ multiplex PCR, and TCRdb's table has in-frame clones only and misses some. This repertoire shows 250,000 to 350,000 clones, roughly 76% found once; its top ten account for roughly 5.7%. The TCR sequence derives from a human donor with chronic lymphocytic leukemia. The V gene is TRBV4-1, the J gene TRBJ1-6; the D is unclear. Here the sequenced sample was PBMCs, taken at disease progression, from a patient treated with ibrutinib. The CDR3 nucleotides read TGCGCCAGCAGCCAAGTGCCGGGAGGGCATTCACCCCTCCACTTT. It is translated as CASSQVPGGHSPLHF.